Listed below are T cell receptor beta chains from one sample, sequenced in a study of shared clonotypes between healthy human individuals. Libraries were prepared by immunoSEQ multiplex PCR; TCRdb keeps only in-frame clonotypes and omits some of them. The data show 2,500,000 or so clones, with approximately 90% seen just once and around 0.14% held by the top ten. Source material: naive CD4+ T cells sorted from blood. These receptors were collected from a man younger than 30 in good health. The CDR3 runs from the conserved cysteine through the conserved F or W. The order of the fields is V gene, J gene, CDR3 protein.

TRBV11-3	TRBJ2-7	CASSLDGFEQYF
TRBV7-2	TRBJ2-7	CASSDSGAPSYEQYF
TRBV4-1	TRBJ2-3	CASSHRDYTDTQYF
TRBV6-5	TRBJ2-7	CASSYRGPPLLGEQYF
TRBV6-1	TRBJ2-7	CASSSWGQGSYEQYF
TRBV6-4	TRBJ2-4	CASSDRQGDIQYF
TRBV5-1	TRBJ1-6	CASRQGAGRSSPLHF
TRBV28	TRBJ2-7	CASSPGTVPYEQYF
TRBV19	TRBJ2-2	CASRKGTGELFF
TRBV19	TRBJ2-2	CASTSGTNTGELFF
TRBV11-2	TRBJ1-1	CASSLSGEARGAEAFF
TRBV5-8	TRBJ1-5	CASSLGGVAGPQHF
TRBV7-9	TRBJ1-6	CASSLAWDRASRGLSPLHF
TRBV30	TRBJ2-5	CATDWGGETQYF
TRBV4-1	TRBJ1-2	CASGQAPGPAYGYTF
TRBV13	TRBJ2-7	CASSFTRTGNEQYF
TRBV7-2	TRBJ2-4	CASSGAGSKNIQYF
TRBV6-1	TRBJ1-5	CASSKGQGTQPQHF
TRBV7-6	TRBJ2-1	CASSWGQGAYNEQFF
TRBV18	TRBJ2-1	CASSREAGVFYNEQFF
TRBV6-6	TRBJ1-2	CASSTPGRDYGYTF
TRBV7-8	TRBJ2-2	CASSLVENTGELFF
TRBV5-1	TRBJ2-1	CASSSLSGGGNEQFF
TRBV5-4	TRBJ1-1	CATGWAGNTEAFF
TRBV2	TRBJ1-5	CASSGLADNQPQHF
TRBV7-3	TRBJ2-3	CASSLSGDTQYF
TRBV18	TRBJ2-7	CASSPLLTDEQYF
TRBV25-1	TRBJ1-2	CASSEAGGPNYGYTF
TRBV10-1	TRBJ1-1	CASSEQGNTEAFF
TRBV10-2	TRBJ1-5	CASSERFTGQPQHF
TRBV6-1	TRBJ2-7	CASSALPGYEQYF
TRBV6-6	TRBJ2-7	CASTSLTGTGAEQYF
TRBV11-3	TRBJ2-7	CASSQQGADYEQYF
TRBV19	TRBJ2-7	CATRVGGGNSYEQYF
TRBV25-1	TRBJ2-1	CASSDSTRYNEQFF
TRBV5-1	TRBJ1-1	CASRIEYGGSTEAFF
TRBV5-6	TRBJ2-7	CASSSRLAGIYEQYF
TRBV6-5	TRBJ1-1	CASRSKGDTEAFF
TRBV30	TRBJ2-2	CASGGRGPGELFF
TRBV14	TRBJ2-1	CASSPWTSGGLSYNEQFF
TRBV6-1	TRBJ2-7	CASSDNTSGSNEQYF